This TCR beta chain was sequenced during a study of blood T cell repertoires in COVID-19. Across the study: Donors in the United States, Italy and Spain gave samples during acute or convalescent COVID-19. T cells, B-cell-depleted T cells, or PBMCs provided the cDNA or gDNA that served as material.

As processed by the authors: The assay estimated nucleated cells by amplifying reference gene primers. TCRdb's copy holds only in-frame clones and misses some; the assay was immunoSEQ multiplex PCR. V and J calls and clone size follow that table, whereas D and trimming were derived from the DNA. This table holds some 110,000 clones, approximately 90% found once. V lost 3 bases to trimming and J lost 5 bases, with 17 bases between them. Germline lookup yields CDR1 MGHRA and CDR2 YSYEKL. The CDR3 consists of 15 residues. The sample comprised peripheral blood. The receptor comes from a human donor in a cohort sampled during active COVID-19. The chain couples TRBV4-1 to TRBJ2-7; D may be TRBD1 (6 bases). CDR3 nucleotide sequence: TGCGCCAGCAGCCATGATAACAGGGATAACGACGAGCAGTACTTC. This encodes CASSHDNRDNDEQYF.